This is a list of T cell receptor beta chains from one sample in a study of blood T cell repertoires in COVID-19. Sequencing used immunoSEQ multiplex PCR; TCRdb keeps in-frame clones, though not all of them. This sample has more than 150,000 clones; more than 75% occur once, and the top ten carry 14%. Sequencing was done on a sample of PBMCs or T cells enriched from blood (not recorded which). These receptor sequences come from a man aged 55-75 years who had been exposed to COVID-19. Each CDR3 is given with its conserved first and last residue.

J,V,CDR3
TRBJ2-5,TRBV7-5,CVRSLAPRLAGLQETQYF
TRBJ2-7,TRBV7-2,CASSPGLASSYEQYF
TRBJ1-5,TRBV30,CAWVKGNQPQHF
TRBJ1-5,TRBV30,CAWSVGDRIYSGDPTNQPQHF
TRBJ1-3,TRBV6-5,CASNAGGGTIYF
TRBJ2-7,TRBV7-8,CASSSLAGGPRGVEQYF
TRBJ2-1,TRBV24-1,CATSAGGYNEQFF
TRBJ1-2,TRBV19,CASNRGYGYTF
TRBJ2-7,TRBV7-9,CASSLDRAGGSSYEQYF
TRBJ1-6,TRBV19,CASSRDTGGRNSPLHF
TRBJ2-7,TRBV24-1,CATSDQTSGRYEQYF
TRBJ1-2,TRBV15,CATSRDITGDYGYTF
TRBJ2-7,TRBV19,CASSRGGGEQYF
TRBJ2-7,TRBV19,CASSSVGQNLYEQYF
TRBJ1-1,TRBV15,CATSRDRGRGEAFF
TRBJ2-3,TRBV29-1,CSVLGLADTQYF
TRBJ1-5,TRBV2,CASSAQGSSQPQHF
TRBJ1-1,TRBV28,CASSMDSLNTEAFF
TRBJ1-1,TRBV19,CASIDRGNTEAFF
TRBJ2-2,TRBV14,CASSQVWGTRTGELFF
TRBJ1-2,TRBV19,CASSIIVQGASGYTF
TRBJ2-5,TRBV5-1,CASSGAGTEKETQYF
TRBJ1-4,TRBV11-2,CASSGRRQGRRTNEKLFF
TRBJ2-2,TRBV4-2,CASSHPRGAGAMDTGELFF
TRBJ1-2,TRBV21-1,CASSKGAGRSYSHYGYTF
TRBJ2-7,TRBV7-2,CASSLAEGSYEQYF
TRBJ1-2,TRBV6-6,CASSYSAGAYGYTF
TRBJ2-3,TRBV30,CAWSERDTDTQYF
TRBJ2-3,TRBV4-2,CASSQASASGTDTQYF
TRBJ2-1,TRBV18,CASSPRTSGADEQFF
TRBJ2-7,TRBV5-5,CASSLEGARGQTYEQYF
TRBJ2-1,TRBV3-1/TRBV3-2,CASSPYLPDRLYEQFF
TRBJ1-1,TRBV19,CASSILGVMNTEAFF
TRBJ2-1,TRBV9,CASSVRGTGFYNEQFF
TRBJ2-5,TRBV9,CASSPHGTVQETQYF
TRBJ2-1,TRBV6-6,CASRGGASYNEQFF
TRBJ1-3,TRBV5-1,CASSFADKPTGNTIYF
TRBJ2-2,TRBV14,CASSHRPGAGELFF
TRBJ1-6,TRBV5-1,CASSLGDRNNSPLHF
TRBJ1-2,TRBV3-1/TRBV3-2,CASSPYQGQGYTF
TRBJ2-3,TRBV7-8,CASSGRGGRATDTQYF